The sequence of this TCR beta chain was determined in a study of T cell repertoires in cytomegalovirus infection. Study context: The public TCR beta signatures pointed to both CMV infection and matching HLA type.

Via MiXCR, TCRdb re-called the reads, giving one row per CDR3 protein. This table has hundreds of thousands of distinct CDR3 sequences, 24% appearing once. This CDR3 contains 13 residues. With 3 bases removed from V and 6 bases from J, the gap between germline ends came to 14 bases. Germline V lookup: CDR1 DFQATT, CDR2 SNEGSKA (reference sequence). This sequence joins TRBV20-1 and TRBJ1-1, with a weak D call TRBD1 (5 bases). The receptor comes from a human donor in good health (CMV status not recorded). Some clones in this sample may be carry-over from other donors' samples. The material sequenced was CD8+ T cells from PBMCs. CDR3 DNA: TGCAGTGCTAGGTCCAGGCAAGGGGCTGAAGCTTTCTTT. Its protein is CSARSRQGAEAFF.